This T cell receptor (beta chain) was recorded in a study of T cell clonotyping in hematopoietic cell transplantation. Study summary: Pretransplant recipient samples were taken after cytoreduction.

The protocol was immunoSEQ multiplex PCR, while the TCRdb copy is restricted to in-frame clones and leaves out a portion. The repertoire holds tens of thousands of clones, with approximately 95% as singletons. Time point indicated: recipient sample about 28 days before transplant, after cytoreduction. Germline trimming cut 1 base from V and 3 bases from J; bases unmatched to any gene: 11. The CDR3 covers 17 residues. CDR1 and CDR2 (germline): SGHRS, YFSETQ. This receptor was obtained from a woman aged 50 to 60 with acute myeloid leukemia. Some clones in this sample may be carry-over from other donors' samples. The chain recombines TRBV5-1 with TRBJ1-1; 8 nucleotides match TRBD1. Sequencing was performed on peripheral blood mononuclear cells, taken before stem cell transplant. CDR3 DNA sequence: TGCGCCAGCAGCTTGACCGAGGACAGGGTGGTGGACACTGAAGCTTTCTTT. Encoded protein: CASSLTEDRVVDTEAFF.